These 12 T cell receptor beta chains originate from one sample sequenced in a study of Tregs in tolerant kidney transplant recipients. Generated by immunoSEQ multiplex PCR, the TCRdb table keeps only in-frame clones and is missing some. Recorded for this sample: about 30,000 clones. Sequenced material: CD8+ T cells from blood, taken before the transplant. The receptors were sampled from a human donor who received a combined kidney and bone marrow transplant.

The CDR3 here is CSVFGSYNEQFF. The CDR3 DNA, read in part, is TGCAGCGTTTTCGGTTCCTACAATGAG. The V and J genes are TRBV29-1 and TRBJ2-1; D not resolved. The read ends 3 residues early relative to the CDR3; the germline J gene fills the gap. Trimming pared 5 bases from V and 1 base from J, leaving 6 bases between. The CDR3 loop spans 12 amino acids. Germline values: CDR1 SQVTM, CDR2 ANQGSEA.

Remarks on this clone: The read falls 3 residues short of the CDR3 end, and the missing part is taken from the germline J gene. The chain is built from TRBV30 and TRBJ2-1; a possible D gene is TRBD2 (6 bases). The CDR3 covers 17 residues. CDR1 and CDR2 from the germline V gene are GTSNPN and SVGIG (reference sequence). Deletions cut 4 bases from V and 7 bases from J, with 26 bases between. The CDR3 bases that were read are TGTGCCTGGAACAGAAGCCCCGGGGCTCTAGCGTATAATGAG. Amino acid sequence: CAWNRSPGALAYNE. The whole CDR3 sequence is CAWNRSPGALAYNEQFF. Full variable domain (rest looked up from reference TRBV30 and TRBJ2-1): SQTIHQWPATLVQPVGSPLSLECTVEGTSNPNLYWYRQAAGRGLQLLFYSVGIGQISSEVPQNLSASRPQDRQFILSSKKLLLSDSGFYLCAWNRSPGALAYNEQFFGPGTRLTVL.

Turning to this clone: With the read ending 3 residues before the CDR3 end, the germline J gene is used to fill in that end. V is TRBV16 and J is TRBJ1-1; 8 positions agree with TRBD1. V shed 1 base and J 1 base; nucleotides not matched to a gene: 5. The CDR3 has 16 amino acids. The V gene's germline CDR1 is KGHSY and CDR2 FQNENV. The sequenced part of the CDR3 DNA is TGTGCCAGCAGCCAATATCCAGGGGGCGGGAACACTGAA. Protein product: CASSQYPGGGNTE. The whole CDR3 sequence reads CASSQYPGGGNTEAFF.

As to this clone: Sequencing ends 3 residues short of the CDR3 end; the germline J gene provides the rest. This chain joins TRBV13 and TRBJ2-3, with 10 bases identical to TRBD2. Germline trimming cut 4 bases from V and 2 bases from J; bases unmatched to any gene: 3. Germline CDR1 is PRHDT and CDR2 is FYEKMQ (reference sequence). There are 15 residues in the CDR3. The covered CDR3 bases are TGTGCCAGCAGCTCCGGGACTAGCGTCACAGATACG. Encoded protein: CASSSGTSVTDT. The whole CDR3 reads CASSSGTSVTDTQYF.

Notes on this clone: The sequence runs out 3 residues before the end of the CDR3; the remainder is reconstructed from the germline J gene. The rearrangement uses TRBV19 and TRBJ2-7, with D hard to call. Trimming cost V 1 base and J 0 bases, with 10 bases left between them. The CDR3 sequence is 15 residues long. The germline CDR1 and CDR2 sequences are LNHDA and SQIVND (reference sequence). Incomplete CDR3 DNA: TGTGCCAGTAGTATAGCAACAGCCAGCTCCTACGAG. This sequence encodes CASSIATASSYE. The entire CDR3 is CASSIATASSYEQYF.

Turning to this clone: With the read ending 3 residues before the CDR3 end, the germline J gene is used to fill in that end. The chain couples TRBV13 to TRBJ2-7; the match to TRBD1 covers 7 bases. With 5 bases clipped from V and 2 bases from J, the junction kept 0 bases outside the gene matches. The germline gives CDR1 PRHDT, CDR2 FYEKMQ (reference sequence). This CDR3 has 12 amino acids. CDR3 region: CASSTGAYEQYF. Partial CDR3 DNA: TGTGCCAGCAGCACAGGGGCCTACGAG. Using reference TRBV13 and TRBJ2-7 for the parts outside the CDR3, the full variable domain is AAGVIQSPRHLIKEKRETATLKCYPIPRHDTVYWYQQGPGQDPQFLISFYEKMQSDKGSIPDRFSAQQFSDYHSELNMSSLELGDSALYFCASSTGAYEQYFGPGTRLTVT.

A note on this clone: The CDR3 end falls 3 residues outside the read, so it is completed with the germline J gene. This chain links TRBV10-3 with TRBJ1-2, with TRBD1 matching over 9 bases. Germline CDR1 is ENHRY and CDR2 is SYGVKD. The CDR3 totals 16 residues. Losses at the gene ends were 0 bases for V and 6 bases for J; bases not matched to a gene: 8. CDR3 bases read: TGTGCCATCAGTGAGTCGGCTAATTGGGACAGGGATGGC. This gives the protein CAISESANWDRDG. The CDR3 as a whole reads CAISESANWDRDGYTF.

A remark on this clone: Coverage ceases 3 residues before the CDR3 finishes, and the germline J gene fills in the end. The gene calls are TRBV7-7 and TRBJ2-2; D call uncertain. V lost 4 bases to trimming and J lost 0 bases, with 12 bases between them. CDR1 is SSHAT, CDR2 FNYEAQ, per germline (reference sequence). This CDR3 region has 16 residues. The CDR3 protein is CASSSVGRSNTGELFF. The CDR3 DNA, read in part, is TGTGCCAGCAGCTCCGTAGGGCGTTCGAACACCGGGGAG.

The chain's CDR3 is CASSHLGGAKVYEQYF. Incomplete CDR3 DNA: TGCGCCAGCAGCCACCTTGGGGGGGCTAAGGTCTACGAG. The chain joins TRBV4-1 to TRBJ2-7; a possible D gene is TRBD2 (7 bases). With the read ending 3 residues before the CDR3 end, the germline J gene is used to fill in that end. Looked up from germline, CDR1 is MGHRA and CDR2 is YSYEKL. CDR3 length equals 16 residues. The V gene lost 3 bases and the J gene lost 3 bases, with 18 bases spanning the gap.

Note on this clone: The read ends 3 residues early relative to the CDR3; the germline J gene fills the gap. J is TRBJ2-3 and V is TRBV6-2 or TRBV6-3; D is possibly TRBD2 (5 bases). CDR1 is MNHEY and CDR2 is SVGEGT in the germline V gene. The CDR3 covers 16 residues. The V end was cut by 8 bases, the J end by 1 base, with 19 bases between. The sequenced CDR3 bases are TGTGCCAGCTCCCCCCCGAGAGGGTGGGGCACAGATACG. Its protein is CASSPPRGWGTDT. The CDR3, in full, reads CASSPPRGWGTDTQYF.

With regard to this clone: The DNA ends 3 residues before the CDR3 does, and the rest of the CDR3 is filled in from the germline J gene. This chain uses TRBV7-3 with TRBJ2-6, with D possibly being TRBD2 (6 bases). CDR1 and CDR2 (germline): SGHTA, FQGTGA. V lost 3 bases to trimming and J lost 3 bases, with 9 bases between them. The CDR3 is made up of 15 amino acids. CDR3 DNA (partial): TGTGCCAGCAGCTTCGCGGGGTTTGGGGCCAACGTC. As protein: CASSFAGFGANV. The full CDR3 protein is CASSFAGFGANVLTF.

On this clone itself: The CDR3 is cut off 3 residues early in the read; its end comes from the germline J gene. The rearrangement joins TRBV28 to TRBJ2-2; the match to TRBD1 covers 7 bases. The germline CDR1 and CDR2 sequences are MDHEN and SYDVKM. J lost 5 bases, V lost 8 bases, and 8 bases had no gene match. This CDR3 spans 14 amino acids. CDR3 loop: CASSGTGVTGELFF. Incomplete CDR3 DNA: TGTGCCAGCTCCGGAACAGGGGTGACCGGGGAG.